This TCR beta chain was sequenced for a study of T cells expressing NK-cell markers. Study details: Sequencing of TCR beta repertoires drew on sorted CD3+CD56+NKG2C+, CD3+CD56+NKG2C- and CD3+CD56-NKG2C+ T cells.

The CDR3 length is 14 residues. Germline CDR1 SGHVS, CDR2 FNYEAQ. Overall study results and limits: Each of over 5 donors carried dominant NKG2C+ clonotypes accounting for about 1.0-7.0% of CD8+ T cells. HCMV specificity of expanded NKG2C+ T cell clones remained unclear.

With the 5' RACE reads reprocessed, TCRdb shows one record per CDR3 protein and no DNA. The sample includes 250,000 to 300,000 distinct CDR3 sequences. Points on this clonotype: Antigen specificity is unknown.

The sequenced sample was blood T cells: a sorted CD56 or NKG2C T cell subset, CD4+ or CD8+ T cells, or bulk PBMC T cells (not recorded which). This chain links TRBV7-6 with TRBJ2-7. The receptor was isolated from a woman between 18 and 69 years old in good health. CDR3 in amino acids: CASTVRGIFYEQYF.